The rows below give T cell receptor beta chains drawn from one sample of a study of metastatic and nonmetastatic thyroid tumors. Using MiXCR, TCRdb re-called clones from the PCR reads. The sample has approximately 40,000 clones; under 25% are singletons. Input material: blood. These receptors all stem from a female donor with papillary thyroid cancer or a benign thyroid nodule (not recorded which). Some clones in this sample may be carry-over from other donors' samples. The CDR3 runs from the conserved cysteine through the conserved F or W. A D gene is named only where the DNA matches it firmly. Clone sizes are given selectively: once, few, many, or a class where the clone is expanded.

>few|TRBJ2-7|TRBV7-9|TRBD1
TGTGCCAGCAGCTTACAGGGGGTCGAGCAGTACTTC
CASSLQGVEQYF
>.|TRBJ2-7|TRBV6-5|.
TGTGCCAGCAGTTACTCTGGCGGGACAAGGGTGGGAGAGCAGTACTTC
CASSYSGGTRVGEQYF
>medium-sized|TRBJ2-7|TRBV6-1|TRBD1
TGTGCCAGCTTAGCCTCGGGACAGGGGACAGACGAGCAGTACTTC
CASLASGQGTDEQYF
>few|TRBJ1-1|TRBV15|.
TGTGCCACCAGCAGATATCTGGGCGACAACACTGAAGCTTTCTTT
CATSRYLGDNTEAFF
>few|TRBJ1-2|TRBV5-1|.
TGCGCCAGCAGCTTGCGGGGGGGCGACTATGGCTACACCTTC
CASSLRGGDYGYTF
>many|TRBJ2-7|TRBV5-1|TRBD1
TGCGCCAGCAGCCCGGGGACAGGGTCCCTCGAGCAGTACTTC
CASSPGTGSLEQYF
>few|TRBJ2-3|TRBV27|.
TGTGCCAGCATTACTGGGCCATTCCTTGGGGATACGCAGTATTTT
CASITGPFLGDTQYF
>many|TRBJ1-4|TRBV20-1|.
TGCAGTGCCAGAGACATTGTTAATGAAAAACTGTTTTTT
CSARDIVNEKLFF
>many|TRBJ2-7|TRBV20-1|.
TGCAGTGCTAGTATCCCGACACAGCCTTCCTACGAGCAGTACTTC
CSASIPTQPSYEQYF
>.|TRBJ2-3|TRBV24-1|.
TGTGCCACCAGTTATTTGAGACAGTGTTACACAGATACGCAGTATTTT
CATSYLRQCYTDTQYF
>.|TRBJ2-6|TRBV7-9|TRBD1
TGTGCCAGCAGCGACAGGGGGGCCAACGTCATGATTTTC
CASSDRGANVMIF
>large|TRBJ2-7|TRBV6-1|.
TGTGCCAGCAGTGAAATGTGGTCCGAGCAGTACTTC
CASSEMWSEQYF
>.|TRBJ2-2|TRBV20-1|.
TGCAGTGCTATCCCGCAGGGGTCGAACACCGGGGAGCTGTTTTTT
CSAIPQGSNTGELFF
>.|TRBJ1-2|TRBV11-2|.
TGTGCCAGCAGTCGAACGGACCAGCTCATGCTCTATGGATACACCTTC
CASSRTDQLMLYGYTF
>.|TRBJ1-1|TRBV5-1|TRBD1
TGCGCCAGCAGCTTGGAGGGCAGGGGGGACACTGAAGCTTTCTTT
CASSLEGRGDTEAFF
>many|TRBJ2-1|TRBV24-1|.
TGTGCCACCAGCGAACAGGGCTATGAGCAGTTCTTC
CATSEQGYEQFF
>many|TRBJ1-1|TRBV20-1|.
TGCAGTGTTGTGACCGGATACACTGAAGCTTTCTTT
CSVVTGYTEAFF
>.|TRBJ1-1|TRBV6-1|TRBD1
TGTGCCAGCAGCGGACAGGAGAACACTGAAGCTTTCTTT
CASSGQENTEAFF
>many|TRBJ2-1|TRBV5-1|TRBD2
TGCGCCAGCAGCTTGGCACGGGAGGGCCGTTACAATGAGCAGTTCTTC
CASSLAREGRYNEQFF
>many|TRBJ2-7|TRBV14|TRBD2
TGTGCCAGCAGCCCAGGACTAGCGGGGATCTACGAGCAGTACTTC
CASSPGLAGIYEQYF
>.|TRBJ1-1|TRBV27|.
TGTGCCATCAGTTTAAAGTCCTGGGCTAACACTGAAGCTTTCTTT
CAISLKSWANTEAFF
>many|TRBJ1-5|TRBV19|TRBD1
TGTGCCAGTACCGTTAGGGGACAGCTAAATCAGCCCCAGCATTTT
CASTVRGQLNQPQHF
>.|TRBJ2-7|TRBV6-5|.
TGTGCCAGCAGTTATGGTCAGTCCGAGCAGTACTTC
CASSYGQSEQYF
>medium-sized|TRBJ1-2|TRBV12-3/TRBV12-4|.
TGTGCCAGCAGCCCATGGGGGCGTAACTATGGCTACACCTTC
CASSPWGRNYGYTF
>many|TRBJ2-7|TRBV5-6|.
TGTGCCAGCAGCTGGGGGGACAAACCCTACGAGCAGTACTTC
CASSWGDKPYEQYF
>many|TRBJ2-5|TRBV6-1|TRBD2
TGTGCCAGCAGCAAAATTAGCGGGAGTGGGGAAGAGACCCAGTACTTC
CASSKISGSGEETQYF
>many|TRBJ2-7|TRBV30|.
TGTGCCTGGAGCCCGCCGGGGTTTTATTTAGGCGAGCAGTACTTC
CAWSPPGFYLGEQYF
>.|TRBJ2-2|TRBV28|TRBD1
TGTGCCAGCAGTTCCCCAGGGGGATACGGGGATCTGTTTTTT
CASSSPGGYGDLFF
>.|TRBJ2-2|TRBV5-5|.
TGTGCCAGCAGCTCCGAGACACTTAACGGGGAGCTGTTTTTT
CASSSETLNGELFF
>.|TRBJ1-4|TRBV6-1|.
TGTGCCAGCAGTGAAGCAGGGGGGAAACTGTTTTTT
CASSEAGGKLFF
>many|TRBJ2-6|TRBV7-2|.
TGTGCCAGCAGCTTAGCGGGAGCCAGCCCTGGGGCCAACGTCCTGACTTTC
CASSLAGASPGANVLTF
>few|TRBJ2-1|TRBV10-2|.
.
CASILGLGRDNEQFF